Each of the 18 T cell receptor beta chains below was sequenced from the same sample in a study of response to subunit inactivated influenza vaccine. In TCRdb, the RT-PCR reads were re-called with MiXCR into one record per CDR3 protein. The table has 500,000 to 600,000 distinct CDR3 sequences, around 15% seen once. The starting material was PBMCs from blood, obtained approximately 13 days after vaccination. The receptors were sampled from a man aged 50 to 60 who received an inactivated influenza vaccine.

This clonotype was seen a handful of times. CDR3 sequence: CSAARTGAPDTQYF. The CDR3 nucleotides read TGCAGTGCTGCCCGGACAGGGGCCCCAGATACGCAGTATTTT. The rearrangement uses TRBV20-1 and TRBJ2-3; TRBD1 agrees at 9 bases. V shed 5 bases and J 4 bases; nucleotides not matched to a gene: 7. CDR3 length: 14 amino acids. Looked up from germline, CDR1 is DFQATT and CDR2 is SNEGSKA (reference sequence).

The chain employs TRBV2 and TRBJ2-1; the match to TRBD2 covers 9 bases. V lost 5 bases to trimming and J lost 0 bases; unmatched junction nucleotides: 8. The germline gives CDR1 SNHLY, CDR2 FYNNEI. The CDR3 sequence is 17 residues long. In DNA, the CDR3 is TGTGCCAGCAGTCCACCGCTAGCGGGGATCTCCTACAATGAGCAGTTCTTC. It is translated as CASSPPLAGISYNEQFF.

This chain joins TRBV12-3 or TRBV12-4 and TRBJ2-2; 14 bases are shared with TRBD2. The CDR3 is 16 amino acids. V lost 5 bases, J lost 8 bases, and 7 bases stayed unmatched. The CDR3 loop is CASSRTSGRFGGELFF. DNA of the CDR3: TGTGCCAGCAGTCGGACTAGCGGGAGGTTCGGAGGGGAGCTGTTTTTT.

This clonotype was seen only a few times. The V and J genes are TRBV4-3 and TRBJ2-7, with D possibly TRBD2 on 6 matching bases. V lost 1 base and J 4 bases, leaving 17 bases between the germline ends. The CDR3 runs to 16 residues. Looked up from germline, CDR1 is LGHNA and CDR2 is YSLEER. In nucleotides, the CDR3 is TGCGCCAGCAGCCAAGTGTGGGGCGGGGAGCTATACGAGCAGTACTTC. As protein: CASSQVWGGELYEQYF.

The chain couples TRBV10-3 to TRBJ2-2; TRBD2 agrees at 9 bases. Germline V CDR1 and CDR2: ENHRY, SYGVKD. V shed 5 bases, J shed 5 bases, and the junction held 3 bases outside the gene matches. The CDR3 spans 14 residues. CDR3 protein: CAISSSGMTGELFF. CDR3 sequence (DNA): TGTGCCATCAGTTCTAGCGGGATGACCGGGGAGCTGTTTTTT.

This clonotype showed up just a few times. The chain links TRBV5-1 to TRBJ2-7; 8 bases fit TRBD1. There are 14 residues in the CDR3. Looked up from germline, CDR1 is SGHRS and CDR2 is YFSETQ. Trimming at V came to 3 bases and at J to 2 bases, leaving 4 bases not matched to a gene. CDR3 loop: CASSSDRGTYEQYF. In nucleotides, the CDR3 is TGCGCCAGCAGCTCCGACAGGGGCACCTACGAGCAGTACTTC.

The chain recombines TRBV6-2 or TRBV6-3 with TRBJ2-1; 8 nucleotides agree with TRBD2. CDR1 and CDR2 from the germline V gene are MNHEY and SVGEGT. V gave up 2 bases and J gave up 6 bases; unmatched junction bases: 9. The CDR3 is 16 amino acids. Written as DNA, the CDR3 is TGTGCCAGCAGTTACGGAGGGCTAGCGGGCTTCAATGAGCAGTTCTTC. This codes for CASSYGGLAGFNEQFF.

This chain links TRBV5-5 with TRBJ2-7; 9 bases fit TRBD1. Trimming took 0 bases from V and 2 from J; bases not matched to a gene: 3. The CDR3 has 15 residues. The V gene's germline CDR1 is SGHKS and CDR2 YYEKEE (reference sequence). The CDR3 region is CASSLGTGVAYEQYF. The CDR3 DNA reads TGTGCCAGCAGCTTGGGGACAGGGGTAGCCTACGAGCAGTACTTC.

This chain joins TRBV19 and TRBJ1-4; D is ambiguous. V was trimmed by 5 bases and J by 4 bases, leaving 11 bases between them. The germline CDR1 and CDR2 sequences are LNHDA and SQIVND (reference sequence). CDR3 length: 14 residues. The CDR3 is CASSRTWGNEKLFF. The CDR3 DNA follows: TGTGCCAGTAGTCGGACGTGGGGTAATGAAAAACTGTTTTTT.

This clonotype turned up a few times. This chain joins TRBV29-1 and TRBJ2-3; 13 bases agree with TRBD2. The V and J ends lost 1 base and 6 bases, in that order; junction bases with no gene match: 4. From germline, CDR1 is SQVTM and CDR2 ANQGSEA. This CDR3 is built from 15 residues. For the CDR3, the DNA is TGCAGCGTTGAAGGGACTAGCGGGGGCCCTGATACGCAGTATTTT. It specifies CSVEGTSGGPDTQYF.

The V gene is TRBV28, the J gene TRBJ1-2; no firm D call. CDR1 and CDR2 (germline): MDHEN, SYDVKM. V was shortened by 1 base and J by 4 bases, with 16 bases between the two germline ends. This CDR3 is built from 16 residues. The chain's CDR3 is CASSLSGPGLFYGYTF. The CDR3 DNA reads as TGTGCCAGCAGTTTATCGGGCCCGGGTCTGTTCTATGGCTACACCTTC.

This chain uses TRBV27 with TRBJ2-2, with 7 bases fitting TRBD1. The CDR3 contains 17 residues. The germline CDR1 and CDR2 sequences are MNHEY and SMNVEV (reference sequence). V trimming: 4 bases; J trimming: 1 base; junction bases outside the gene matches: 9. CDR3 nucleotide sequence: TGTGCCAGCAGTTCGAATAGAGGGACAGAGAACACCGGGGAGCTGTTTTTT. As protein: CASSSNRGTENTGELFF.

The chain is built from TRBV25-1 and TRBJ2-5; D might be TRBD2 (5 bases). The CDR3 has 11 residues. Germline CDR1 MGHDK, CDR2 SYGVNS. The V end was cut by 0 bases, the J end by 12 bases, with 8 bases between. CDR3 nucleotides: TGTGCCAGCAGTGAATATCGAGCGGAGTACTTC. Amino acids: CASSEYRAEYF.

This clonotype was observed a few times. V gene TRBV6-1 combines with J gene TRBJ2-5; D is ambiguous. V lost 0 bases, J lost 5 bases, and 16 bases lay in between. The CDR3 is made up of 16 amino acids. The germline V gene encodes CDR1 MNHNS and CDR2 SASEGT. CDR3 sequence: CASSEALRAFGETQYF. In DNA form, the CDR3 reads TGTGCCAGCAGTGAAGCCCTTCGAGCCTTTGGGGAGACCCAGTACTTC.

The gene calls are TRBV12-3 or TRBV12-4 and TRBJ1-6; D gene unclear. V was trimmed by 0 bases and J by 13 bases, leaving 13 bases between them. The CDR3 has 14 residues. CDR3 nucleotide sequence: TGTGCCAGCAGTTTAGCGGGCAGTCTTACGCCCCTCCACTTT. Its protein is CASSLAGSLTPLHF.

This chain connects TRBV15 to TRBJ2-7, with D possibly TRBD1 on 5 matching bases. The germline V gene encodes CDR1 LNHNV and CDR2 YYDKDF (reference sequence). Between the trimmed V and J ends, which lost 1 base and 2 bases, there was a span of 15 bases. The CDR3 extends over 16 amino acids. This chain's CDR3 is CATSRGRASGTYEQYF. CDR3 coding DNA: TGTGCCACCAGCAGAGGTAGAGCTTCAGGGACCTACGAGCAGTACTTC.

This clonotype has only a few counts. V usage is TRBV7-2 and J usage is TRBJ2-5, with D tentatively TRBD1 (7 bases). The CDR3 is 16 amino acids. Germline loops: CDR1 SGHTA, CDR2 FQGNSA. Trimming stripped 1 base from V and 5 bases from J, with 17 bases between. The CDR3 here is CASSLVGQGGAETQYF. CDR3 DNA: TGTGCCAGCAGCTTAGTGGGTCAGGGGGGAGCGGAGACCCAGTACTTC.

V is TRBV5-1 and J is TRBJ2-7, with TRBD1 identical over 8 bases. The CDR3 covers 15 residues. V lost 0 bases and J lost 1; bases outside the gene matches: 3. Germline CDR1 SGHRS, CDR2 YFSETQ. This CDR3 is CASSLVTGDSYEQYF. For the CDR3, the DNA is TGCGCCAGCAGCTTGGTGACAGGGGATTCCTACGAGCAGTACTTC.